This T cell receptor (beta chain) is from a study of cytomegalovirus exposure and HLA in healthy donors (dated by TCRdb to 2016 to 2017). Background for the entire study: An earlier analysis of 587 of the donors reported 250 to 350 Gb of sequence data and 100 million to 120 million unique TCR beta sequences obtained from about 179 million T cells. In an earlier analysis of roughly 600 of the donors, high-throughput TCR beta sequencing was used to judge whether each TCR beta V gene segment behaved as functional or pseudogenic. Donor age, sex, ethnicity and CMV serostatus were compiled together with the repertoire data. HLA typing included class I and class II loci at four-digit resolution. The number of donors typed differed by locus, with about 629-630 for A, B, C, DRB1 and DQB1, around 500 for DQA1, 600 to 610 for DPA1, and some 470 for DPB1. All discovery cohort repertoires had been generated on a single sequencing platform. About 310 gigabases of sequencing data and tens of millions of unique TCR sequences were included in an early release covering roughly 600 HLA-typed donors. On average, about 240,000 unique TCR beta nucleotide sequences were sequenced per donor among 300 to 500 genotyped donors of the cohort, with roughly 20% of those sequences being non-productive. The study was designed to test whether signatures of past pathogen exposure could be identified by cataloging public T cell receptors. The study combined high-throughput TCR immunosequencing, statistical association of individual TCRs with disease status, and machine learning to predict cytomegalovirus infection status. Genome-wide SNP genotypes for about 55% of the roughly 670 donors were used in a later genetic analysis, which treated that subset as a discovery cohort. Besides the first cohort of more than 650 subjects, a separate validation cohort made up of over 100 different subjects was used. In the later analysis, no new phenotypic data were used to find candidate immune exposures; instead, reliance was placed on TCR beta sequences and their occurrence across donors. Roughly 5 DR-DQ haplotypes were handled as single units for association and clustering because linkage in the cohort was strong. The study profiled the T cell repertoires of 666 subjects by immunosequencing and related them to cytomegalovirus serostatus. The genetic ancestry cluster associated with self-reported Caucasian donors included 81% of the approximately 430 genotyped donors. To study patterns of TCR occurrence, a later analysis re-analyzed previously published TCR beta repertoires from more than 550 donors and added high-resolution HLA genotyping.

The CDR3 spans 15 residues, from the cysteine through the phenylalanine. Only CDR3 DNA is held: 45 bases, read in frame from base 1. For CDR1 and CDR2, the germline V gene lists SGHNT and YENEEA. V gives up 6 bases and J gives up 5 bases, and the segment between their germline ends measures 17 bases. Library prep was done by the immunoSEQ multiplex PCR assay. A mixture of 60 forward primers for TCR Vbeta segments and 13 reverse primers for TCR Jbeta segments was used in the multiplex PCR. A multiplex PCR assay on genomic DNA amplified the CDR3 region of rearranged TCR beta genes. The amplified TCR beta libraries were sequenced on the Illumina HiSeq System as 87-base-pair reads. In the original analysis: A later analysis counted about 80 million unique TCR beta chains across the 650 to 700 repertoires, and some 11 million of these chains were shared by at least two donors. To remove PCR and sequencing errors, raw reads were error-corrected and collapsed into unique sequences using a nearest-neighbor algorithm that merged closely related sequences. CDR3 sequences were aligned to IMGT reference sequences to assign V, D and J gene segments. For a sequence to be retained, a match of at least six nucleotides was required to both a V gene segment and a J gene segment. A rearrangement was called productive if the CDR3 had no stop codons and remained in frame with V and J, and every other rearrangement was called non-productive. CDR3 was defined by IMGT convention, running from the second conserved V-encoded cysteine to the conserved J-encoded phenylalanine. The earlier analysis of about 570 of the donors excluded any sequence lacking an unambiguous match to a single V gene segment. In an earlier analysis of 450 to 700 of the donors, V segments were called functional above 56.7% productive rearrangements and were called segregating when the between-donor standard deviation exceeded 5%. To diagnose cytomegalovirus status from the catalog of TCR beta chain sequences, a statistical classification framework was built. In a later analysis, V and J genes were assigned by comparing TCR nucleotide sequences against IMGT/GENE-DB human TR gene sequences. The TCRdist pipeline was used in a later analysis to assign CDR3 sequences and most-parsimonious VDJ recombination scenarios. In a later analysis, each TCR beta chain was defined by its CDR3 amino acid sequence together with its V-gene family, and reads lacking a unique V-gene family were excluded. To address suspected cross-contamination and a sequencing artifact, a later analysis removed 592 highly shared, low-generation-probability nucleotide sequences. In a later analysis, a clonal expansion index was calculated for each public chain from normalized within-repertoire ranks of inferred template counts. In a later analysis, generation probabilities were computed with a VDJ recombination model fitted to out-of-frame rearrangements, and the resulting probabilities were checked against IGoR. Hypergeometric tests were used in a later analysis to score TCR-TCR, TCR-HLA and TCR-CMV co-occurrence, with a repertoire-size bias correction applied to the TCR pairs. In a later analysis, false discovery rates were estimated by permuting HLA or CMV assignments 20 times. In a later analysis, co-occurring TCRs were grouped using DBSCAN, and TCRdist sequence similarity was added for clustering within HLA-allele-positive subsets. Repertoires with fewer than 30,000 or more than 120,000 public chains, plus five repertoires with anomalous nucleotide sharing, were excluded from co-occurrence clustering. Sourced from immuneACCESS, this table was stored by TCRdb with only in-frame sequences that have V and J called. A share of the clones is absent; for the studies checked, an unresolved V gene accounts for under half, and the remainder has no known explanation. The DNA was the basis for D and trimming; V, J and clone size are from that table. Present in this sample are about 96,000 clones, 65% to 80% of which were seen just once. 2.5% to 3.5% of the sample goes to the ten largest clones.

This clone was observed a single time. The specificity of this receptor is unknown. Nothing much larger sits one base from this clone, and base qualities are not available. In total, roughly 670 healthy bone marrow donors made up the cohort. At the time of sampling, every cohort member was nominally healthy, though immune exposures that went unrecorded were likely present. The donor was CMV seropositive and belonged to the group of 250 to 300 seropositive cohort members. A peripheral blood sample was provided by each donor, and peripheral blood mononuclear cells were used for TCR beta sequencing. Genomic DNA was extracted from the blood cell samples with the Qiagen DNeasy Blood Extraction Kit. What the study reported, not specific to this receptor: An association between a missense DCLRE1C variant and V-gene and J-gene trimming of TCR beta chains was found in a later genetic analysis and replicated in an independent cohort. According to a later analysis, most CMV-associated TCR beta chains appeared to be HLA-restricted, and the HLA associations seemed to be driven largely by CMV exposure. HLA typing was unavailable for some donors at each locus, so association tests used only the typed subset. The 87-base-pair reads could not distinguish some IMGT-functional V segments, including TRBV6-2 and TRBV6-3, so those segments were excluded. Strong co-occurrence of HLA alleles, especially DR and DQ, made assigning TCR associations to individual alleles difficult. In a later analysis, several top co-occurrence clusters were reported to appear linked to parvovirus B19, influenza, CMV and Epstein-Barr virus. A further reported finding was that TCR beta sequences accurately predicted the HLA-A and HLA-B alleles for most subjects in the first cohort. Because counts were too low, roughly 16 rarely observed V segments, including chromosome 9 orphons, were left out of the earlier analysis of about 620 of the donors. In an earlier analysis of 587 of the donors, most TCR beta V segments appeared in productive rearrangements about 90% or about 30% of the time, broadly matching IMGT annotations. Most TCR sequences were seen in very few donors, while some public TCRs were found in many individuals. A later analysis associated around 16,000 TCR beta sequences with specific HLA alleles at a false discovery rate of 0.05. CMV serostatus was the only immune exposure information available for the cohort. This cohort had only TCR beta chains sequenced, and the lack of alpha or paired-chain data limited which features could be detected. Linkage disequilibrium might explain the correlated functional status among segregating V segments, but an unknown experimental factor could not be excluded. The sequencing pipeline was judged likely to have produced a cluster of highly shared sequence variants as a technical artifact. In vitro tests confirmed that three of the cytomegalovirus-associated TCR beta chains recognize cytomegalovirus antigens. In a later genetic analysis, fewer N-insertions in productive TCRs were reported among donors in an Asian-associated ancestry cluster than the roughly 710-donor mean. The study listed approximately 160 TCR beta chains as associated with cytomegalovirus. The authors suggested that the approach could potentially be extended to other disease states and immunological phenotypes. In a later analysis, TCR association rates were found to vary across HLA loci, with the most associated TCRs seen for DRB1 alleles and the fewest for HLA-C alleles. In both the original and validation cohorts, the classifier was reported to diagnose cytomegalovirus status with high specificity and sensitivity. The presence/absence analyses assumed that sequencing depth was roughly uniform across donors, and that assumption may not be true. In a later analysis, HLA-associated TCR beta chains showed more clonal expansion and lower generation probabilities than non-associated chains that were equally common.

The chain links TRBV11-3 with TRBJ2-1; tentative D gene TRBD2, with 7 bases matching. The sequence derives from a female donor in good health and CMV-seropositive. Sequencing input: PBMCs. The DNA sequence is as follows: TGTGCCAGCAGTGTGTCCGGGGGGCTAGACAATGAGCAGTTCTTC. This codes for CASSVSGGLDNEQFF.